Described below is a single TCR beta chain sequence and its context. Its matching antigen is unknown. This specimen belongs to a study of cytomegalovirus exposure and HLA in healthy donors. Study-wide points: Cytomegalovirus-associated TCR beta chains were listed, numbering approximately 150. One later analysis reportedly identified an Asian-associated ancestry cluster that showed fewer N-insertions than the roughly 600-donor mean.

CDR1 and CDR2 from the germline V gene are PRHDT and FYEKMQ (reference sequence). This CDR3 contains 15 residues. Unmatched junction bases numbered 8, after V lost 5 bases and J lost 3 bases. PCR employed 60 Vbeta and 13 Jbeta primers. The method was immunoSEQ multiplex PCR; TCRdb's version includes in-frame clones alone and lacks a portion of them. The sample contains about 140,000 clones, about four fifths of which appear only once. The sequence derives from a male donor in good health and CMV-seronegative. The sequencing sample was made of PBMCs. V gene TRBV13 combines with J gene TRBJ2-3; 7 bases line up with TRBD1. The CDR3 is CASSMTGHGTDTQYF. CDR3 nucleotide sequence: TGTGCCAGCAGCATGACAGGGCATGGTACAGATACGCAGTATTTT.